This entry concerns a single T cell receptor (beta chain). Its antigen is still unknown. The data are from a study of a mutant IDH1 vaccine in newly diagnosed glioma. Study details: Vaccination began 4-6 weeks post radiotherapy alone, or with temozolomide cycles. Previous care, which was radiotherapy, temozolomide, or both, most often involved both.

Method: immunoSEQ multiplex PCR; TCRdb's copy keeps in-frame clones and lacks some. The data hold roughly 30,000 clones, with roughly 80% observed a single time. This sample's time point: week 35, safety follow-up. What each vaccine dose contained was 300 ug of mutant IDH1 20-mer peptide, accompanied by topical imiquimod. The V gene's germline CDR1 is LGHNA and CDR2 YSLEER. V was shortened by 3 bases and J by 5 bases, with 18 bases between the two germline ends. The CDR3 has 16 amino acids. The TCR was taken from a middle-aged woman with glioma. This chain links TRBV4-3 with TRBJ2-3, with D possibly being TRBD1 or TRBD2 (6 bases each). This material consisted of PBMCs, taken from a glioma patient whose treatment included an IDH1 peptide vaccine. The CDR3 reads CASSHGVSGAQDTQYF. The CDR3 DNA reads TGCGCCAGCAGCCATGGGGTCTCGGGGGCGCAAGATACGCAGTATTTT.